Each of the 24 T cell receptor beta chains below was sequenced from the same sample in a study of CD8+ T cells in alopecia areata (dated by TCRdb to the late 2010s). Library construction relied on the immunoSEQ multiplex PCR assay. RNA was extracted from all samples and reverse transcribed into cDNA, which served as template for TCR sequencing. TCRdb took this table from immuneACCESS and kept in-frame rearrangements with V and J called. Such tables lack part of the clones; where checked against another copy, unresolved V genes explain under half of the gap, and the rest is unexplained. The sample table contains some 110,000 clones; only one count was recorded for roughly two fifths of them. 3% to 3.5% of the sample lies in the top ten. Sequenced: CD4+ T cells sorted from blood. The receptors originated from a human donor with alopecia areata.

The genes are TRBV30 and TRBJ2-7; D perhaps matches TRBD2 (6 bases). Germline CDR1 and CDR2: GTSNPN and SVGIG (reference sequence). The CDR3 is 14 residues long. The V end lost 0 bases, the J end lost 3 bases, and 12 bases lay between the germline ends. The CDR3 protein is CAWSVPGSFYEQYF. As DNA, the CDR3 is TGTGCCTGGAGTGTTCCCGGGAGCTTCTACGAGCAGTACTTC. Full variable domain (remainder filled in from reference TRBV30 and TRBJ2-7): SQTIHQWPATLVQPVGSPLSLECTVEGTSNPNLYWYRQAAGRGLQLLFYSVGIGQISSEVPQNLSASRPQDRQFILSSKKLLLSDSGFYLCAWSVPGSFYEQYFGPGTRLTVT.

The V and J genes are TRBV5-1 and TRBJ2-3; TRBD2 matches 8 bases. The CDR3 spans 16 residues. After removal of 0 bases from V and 0 bases from J, the junction contained 3 bases not matched to a gene. Germline loops: CDR1 SGHRS, CDR2 YFSETQ. As DNA, the CDR3 is TGCGCCAGCAGCTTGGCACTAGCGGCCAGCACAGATACGCAGTATTTT. This gives the protein CASSLALAASTDTQYF.

This clone has only a few counts. This sequence joins TRBV5-1 and TRBJ2-5; no clear D. Germline CDR1 SGHRS, CDR2 YFSETQ. Between the trimmed V and J ends, which lost 3 bases and 2 bases, there was a span of 2 bases. The CDR3 has 11 amino acids. CDR3: CASSWQETQYF. As DNA, the CDR3 is TGCGCCAGCAGCTGGCAAGAGACCCAGTACTTC. Full variable domain (missing parts from reference TRBV5-1 and TRBJ2-5): KAGVTQTPRYLIKTRGQQVTLSCSPISGHRSVSWYQQTPGQGLQFLFEYFSETQRNKGNFPGRFSGRQFSNSRSEMNVSTLELGDSALYLCASSWQETQYFGPGTRLLVL.

V usage is TRBV5-1 and J usage is TRBJ1-5; D remains ambiguous. Germline V gene sequence: CDR1 SGHRS, CDR2 YFSETQ. V was trimmed by 0 bases and J by 2 bases, leaving 6 bases between them. CDR3 length equals 14 residues. This CDR3 reads CASSLEWGNQPQHF. In DNA, the CDR3 is TGCGCCAGCAGCTTGGAGTGGGGCAATCAGCCCCAGCATTTT.

In its sample, this clone was seen a few times. The CDR3 DNA is TGTGCCAGCAGTTTTGACACTCGGGCGTATGGCTACACCTTC. This sequence encodes CASSFDTRAYGYTF. The chain is built from TRBV5-6 and TRBJ1-2, with unresolved D. In germline, CDR1 is SGHDT, CDR2 YYEEEE. V lost 5 bases and J 5 bases, leaving 16 bases between the germline ends. This CDR3 is built from 14 residues.

This clone was counted a few times. The chain combines TRBV7-2 with TRBJ2-7; 8 nucleotides match TRBD1. J was trimmed by 6 bases and V by 3 bases; bases with no gene match: 4. CDR1 is SGHTA and CDR2 is FQGNSA in the germline V gene. The CDR3 loop spans 13 amino acids. CDR3 sequence: CASSFGQGREQYF. Here the CDR3 DNA reads TGTGCCAGCAGCTTCGGACAGGGCCGCGAGCAGTACTTC.

This clone showed up just a few times. This rearrangement joins TRBV7-9 to TRBJ1-2, with TRBD1 matching over 7 bases. V was pared by 5 bases and J by 12 bases, with 9 bases of the junction left unmatched. The CDR3 covers 12 residues. Germline lookup yields CDR1 SEHNR and CDR2 FQNEAQ (reference sequence). The CDR3 DNA reads as TGTGCCAGCAGCATTGGGGACAGAAAAAACACCTTC. It yields the protein CASSIGDRKNTF.

This clone was observed a handful of times. The same CDR3 also results from other DNA sequences found in this sample. The chain employs TRBV28 and TRBJ2-7; the D gene is possibly TRBD1 (6 bases). The CDR3 runs to 14 residues. Looked up from germline, CDR1 is MDHEN and CDR2 is SYDVKM. Trimming left V 5 bases short and J 2 bases short, with 13 bases between. This CDR3 reads CASSLPTGPYEQYF. The CDR3 DNA reads TGTGCCAGCAGTCTGCCGACAGGTCCCTACGAGCAGTACTTC. The complete variable domain, with remaining parts taken from reference TRBV28 and TRBJ2-7, reads DVKVTQSSRYLVKRTGEKVFLECVQDMDHENMFWYRQDPGLGLRLIYFSYDVKMKEKGDIPEGYSVSREKKERFSLILESASTNQTSMYLCASSLPTGPYEQYFGPGTRLTVT.

This chain uses TRBV30 with TRBJ2-1; the match to TRBD2 covers 8 bases. The germline V gene has CDR1 GTSNPN and CDR2 SVGIG (reference sequence). This CDR3 has 16 amino acids. V lost 3 bases and J lost 4; bases outside the gene matches: 11. The CDR3 nucleotides read TGTGCCTGGAGACATACAGCGGGAGTCGCGTACAATGAGCAGTTCTTC. It is translated as CAWRHTAGVAYNEQFF.

V is TRBV7-2 and J is TRBJ1-3, with no clear D. From germline, CDR1 is SGHTA and CDR2 FQGNSA. Trimming took off 5 bases at V and 0 bases at J, with 20 bases between the two ends. The CDR3 runs to 18 residues. CDR3 loop: CASSPSIAGLLSGNTIYF. DNA for the CDR3: TGTGCCAGCAGCCCGTCTATTGCCGGTCTCCTCTCTGGAAACACCATATATTTT. The entire variable domain, with the rest obtained from reference TRBV7-2 and TRBJ1-3, is as follows: GAGVSQSPSNKVTEKGKDVELRCDPISGHTALYWYRQSLGQGLEFLIYFQGNSAPDKSGLPSDRFSAERTGGSVSTLTIQRTQQEDSAVYLCASSPSIAGLLSGNTIYFGEGSWLTVV.

This clone occurred a few times. The V call is TRBV29-1, the J call TRBJ2-7; a possible D gene is TRBD1 (5 bases). Between the trimmed V and J ends, which lost 1 base and 2 bases, there was a span of 6 bases. There are 12 residues in the CDR3. The germline gives CDR1 SQVTM, CDR2 ANQGSEA. The chain's CDR3 is CSVEGGPYEQYF. The CDR3 DNA follows: TGCAGCGTTGAAGGGGGCCCCTACGAGCAGTACTTC.

This clone was observed a handful of times. The chain joins TRBV30 to TRBJ2-2, with D possibly TRBD1 on 6 matching bases. Trimming left V 0 bases short and J 13 bases short, with 15 bases between. CDR1 GTSNPN and CDR2 SVGIG come from the germline V gene (reference sequence). There are 13 residues in the CDR3. The CDR3: CAWSVAGALRLFF. The CDR3 DNA sequence: TGTGCCTGGAGTGTCGCAGGGGCGCTGAGGCTGTTTTTT.

V and J are TRBV30 and TRBJ2-3; tentative D call: TRBD2 (5 bases). This CDR3 has 13 residues. The V gene lost 5 bases and the J gene lost 12 bases, with 21 bases spanning the gap. Germline values: CDR1 GTSNPN, CDR2 SVGIG (reference sequence). CDR3 sequence (DNA): TGTGCCTGGGGCCCTTTAGGGTCGGGGATACAGTATTTT. Encoded protein: CAWGPLGSGIQYF.

The chain employs TRBV29-1 and TRBJ2-5; possibly TRBD2 for D (6 bases). V lost 5 bases to trimming and J lost 4 bases, with 14 bases between them. The CDR3 has 13 residues. Germline assignment: CDR1 SQVTM and CDR2 ANQGSEA. CDR3 coding DNA: TGCAGCGTTCGACTGGGACTTGTAGAGACCCAGTACTTC. It is translated as CSVRLGLVETQYF. The full variable domain, in which reference TRBV29-1 and TRBJ2-5 provide the parts outside the CDR3, is SAVISQKPSRDICQRGTSLTIQCQVDSQVTMMFWYRQQPGQSLTLIATANQGSEATYESGFVIDKFPISRPNLTFSTLTVSNMSPEDSSIYLCSVRLGLVETQYFGPGTRLLVL.

The V gene is TRBV6-5, the J gene TRBJ1-1, with a possible D match to TRBD1 (5 bases). The V end was cut by 4 bases, the J end by 0 bases, with 12 bases between. Germline V lookup: CDR1 MNHEY, CDR2 SVGAGI. The CDR3 is 15 amino acids. As DNA, the CDR3 is TGTGCCAGCAGTTCCTTGGACACCCTGAACACTGAAGCTTTCTTT. It is translated as CASSSLDTLNTEAFF.

The chain couples TRBV2 to TRBJ2-7, with D maybe TRBD1 (6 bases). V shed 2 bases and J shed 0 bases, with 8 bases lying between them. The length of the CDR3 is 14 residues. The germline gives CDR1 SNHLY, CDR2 FYNNEI. The CDR3 DNA sequence: TGTGCCAGCAGTGAATGGGACAACTCCTACGAGCAGTACTTC. It is translated as CASSEWDNSYEQYF.

This chain uses TRBV6-5 with TRBJ2-2; 7 bases agree with TRBD2. CDR1 and CDR2 (germline): MNHEY, SVGAGI. The junction had 11 bases not matched to a gene; V was cut back by 6 bases and J by 7 bases. The CDR3 loop spans 15 amino acids. The CDR3 sequence: CASRLGTTGDGELFF. In DNA, the CDR3 is TGTGCCAGCAGACTTGGGACTACCGGAGACGGGGAGCTGTTTTTT.

The V gene is TRBV29-1, the J gene TRBJ2-7; 10 bases are a match to TRBD1. With 4 bases clipped from V and 5 bases from J, the junction kept 5 bases outside the gene matches. This CDR3 comprises 13 residues. Germline CDR1 SQVTM, CDR2 ANQGSEA. This CDR3 reads CSVGGQGRNEQYF. The CDR3 nucleotides read TGCAGCGTTGGGGGACAGGGGAGGAACGAGCAGTACTTC.

This clone was observed a few times. The V and J genes are TRBV29-1 and TRBJ1-2; 10 bases are shared with TRBD1. Germline V gene sequence: CDR1 SQVTM, CDR2 ANQGSEA. Unmatched junction bases numbered 7, after V lost 4 bases and J lost 8 bases. This CDR3 is 13 amino acids long. CDR3 coding DNA: TGCAGCGTTGGTGGGACAGGGGTAGGGGGCTACACCTTC. This translates into CSVGGTGVGGYTF.

This clone was detected only a few times. The chain recombines TRBV2 with TRBJ2-1, with 10 bases matching TRBD2. With 6 bases clipped from V and 9 bases from J, the junction kept 5 bases outside the gene matches. Germline V gives CDR1 SNHLY, CDR2 FYNNEI. This CDR3 region has 13 residues. CDR3 DNA: TGTGCCAGCAGGAACCTAGCGGGAGCTGAGCAGTTCTTC. This codes for CASRNLAGAEQFF.

This clone appeared a few times. This chain connects TRBV5-1 to TRBJ2-1; 7 bases agree with TRBD2. Trimming cost V 1 base and J 6 bases; bases outside gene matches: 10. CDR1 is SGHRS, CDR2 YFSETQ, per germline. The CDR3 runs to 16 residues. The CDR3 DNA reads as TGCGCCAGCAGCTTGTATGGCGGGACTAACCCCAATGAGCAGTTCTTC. Translation gives CASSLYGGTNPNEQFF.

The chain joins TRBV23-1 to TRBJ1-3; 7 nucleotides match TRBD1. TRBV23-1 is flagged as an ORF with uncertain function. This CDR3 has 15 amino acids. V was clipped by 2 bases and J by 4 bases; unmatched bases: 5. CDR3 DNA: TGCGCCAGCAGTCAACCAGGGGGTATCGGAAACACCATATATTTT. Its protein product is CASSQPGGIGNTIYF.

This clone was counted between two and nine times. The CDR3 DNA reads TGCAGCGTTAGCGGGAGTGGGGGGCCAGATACGCAGTATTTT. This codes for CSVSGSGGPDTQYF. This sequence joins TRBV29-1 and TRBJ2-3; 8 bases match TRBD2. Trimming took 5 bases from V and 4 from J; bases not matched to a gene: 8. CDR1 and CDR2 (germline): SQVTM, ANQGSEA. The CDR3 runs to 14 residues.

This clone was counted a single time. This chain uses TRBV11-2 with TRBJ2-7, with D tentatively TRBD2 (5 bases). Trimming pared 6 bases from V and 4 bases from J, leaving 16 bases between. Germline V gene lookup returns CDR1 SGHAT and CDR2 FQNNGV. The CDR3 runs 14 residues. CDR3 DNA sequence: TGTGCCAGCAGAGTCATAGCGAACGGGTACGAGCAGTACTTC. The encoded protein is CASRVIANGYEQYF.